Below are 27 T cell receptor beta chains sequenced from a single sample in a study of OX40 agonist ivuxolimab in advanced cancers. This table comes from immunoSEQ multiplex PCR, and its TCRdb copy is limited to in-frame clones, with some not included. This sample has around 83,000 clones, with about 89% found just once. This specimen was CD4+ or CD8+ T cells sorted from blood, taken in a trial of the OX40 agonist ivuxolimab. These receptors were obtained from an adult with an advanced solid tumor such as melanoma, head and neck, liver or kidney cancer.

The chain combines TRBV27 with TRBJ2-7, with 10 bases that match TRBD2. This CDR3 has 13 amino acids. V lost 9 bases and J lost 2; bases outside the gene matches: 4. CDR1 is MNHEY, CDR2 SMNVEV, per germline (reference sequence). The DNA of the CDR3 is TGTGCCAGGATAACTAGCGGGACCTACGAGCAGTACTTC. Its protein is CARITSGTYEQYF.

The rearrangement uses TRBV6-1 and TRBJ2-7; 9 bases agree with TRBD2. The ends lost 6 bases at V and 3 bases at J; junction bases unmatched: 6. The germline gives CDR1 MNHNS, CDR2 SASEGT. This CDR3 is built from 14 residues. The DNA of the CDR3 is TGTGCCAGCAGACTGACTAGCGGCAGCTACGAGCAGTACTTC. This codes for CASRLTSGSYEQYF.

The DNA of the CDR3 is TGTGCCAGTAGCTCTCTAGGAGTGATAGAGACCCAGTACTTC. Residues: CASSSLGVIETQYF. The chain is built from TRBV19 and TRBJ2-5; D not certain. Germline CDR1 and CDR2: LNHDA and SQIVND (reference sequence). The CDR3 covers 14 residues. Trimming stripped 6 bases from V and 4 bases from J, with 15 bases between.

J is TRBJ1-1 and V is TRBV28; D possibly corresponds to TRBD1 (5 bases). The V gene lost 6 bases and the J gene lost 2 bases, with 10 bases spanning the gap. This CDR3 comprises 13 residues. CDR1 is MDHEN, CDR2 SYDVKM, per germline. The CDR3 spells CASRVTGNTEAFF. The CDR3 DNA follows: TGTGCCAGCAGGGTAACAGGAAACACTGAAGCTTTCTTT.

The genes are TRBV30 and TRBJ1-1; TRBD1 matches at 9 bases. V was pared by 0 bases and J by 5 bases, with 4 bases of the junction left unmatched. The CDR3 sequence is 14 residues long. Looked up from germline, CDR1 is GTSNPN and CDR2 is SVGIG (reference sequence). The CDR3: CAWSVPGTGTEAFF. CDR3 DNA sequence: TGTGCCTGGAGTGTACCTGGGACAGGGACTGAAGCTTTCTTT.

This clone showed up just once. V and J are TRBV6-5 and TRBJ1-2, with 11 bases fitting TRBD1. In germline, CDR1 is MNHEY, CDR2 SVGAGI. CDR3 size: 14 residues. The J segment lost 5 bases and the V segment lost 2 bases, leaving 1 base of the junction unmatched. CDR3 sequence reads: CASSYGTGGYGYTF. The CDR3 nucleotides read TGTGCCAGCAGTTACGGGACAGGGGGGTATGGCTACACCTTC.

The chain recombines TRBV28 with TRBJ2-7; the D is unclear. The CDR3 runs 12 residues. Trimming removed 5 bases at V and 6 bases at J, with 11 bases between. From germline, CDR1 is MDHEN and CDR2 SYDVKM. This CDR3 is CASSIRRFEQYF. The CDR3 DNA is TGTGCCAGCAGTATAAGACGATTCGAGCAGTACTTC.

For the CDR3, the DNA is TGTGCCAGCAGCCCTAGCGGGAGGGGGGCAACGCGGGAGTATTTT. Its protein is CASSPSGRGATREYF. The chain uses TRBV5-4 and TRBJ2-3, with TRBD2 matching over 12 bases. CDR1 and CDR2 (germline): SGHNT, YYREEE (reference sequence). This CDR3 spans 15 amino acids. V gave up 4 bases and J gave up 13 bases; unmatched junction bases: 13.

The V call is TRBV21-1, the J call TRBJ2-3; the listed D gene, TRBD2, was not tested against the DNA. TRBV21-1 is tagged as a pseudogene. The CDR3 is 16 amino acids. The CDR3 nucleotides read TGTGCCAGCAAAAGCGGGAGGCCGTCCTACACAGATACGCAGTATTTT. As protein: CASKSGRPSYTDTQYF.

This clone was observed a few times. J is TRBJ1-3 and V is TRBV7-2; D remains unclear. The CDR3 runs to 15 residues. Germline V lookup: CDR1 SGHTA, CDR2 FQGNSA. Trimming took 0 bases from V and 2 from J, leaving 8 bases between them. CDR3 sequence: CASSLAFGTGNTIYF. DNA for the CDR3: TGTGCCAGCAGCTTAGCGTTCGGGACTGGAAACACCATATATTTT. Full variable domain (rest looked up from reference TRBV7-2 and TRBJ1-3): GAGVSQSPSNKVTEKGKDVELRCDPISGHTALYWYRQSLGQGLEFLIYFQGNSAPDKSGLPSDRFSAERTGGSVSTLTIQRTQQEDSAVYLCASSLAFGTGNTIYFGEGSWLTVV.

The chain combines TRBV19 with TRBJ2-2, with D maybe TRBD1 (8 bases). The germline V gene encodes CDR1 LNHDA and CDR2 SQIVND (reference sequence). Trimming cost V 4 bases and J 4 bases, with 16 bases left between them. The CDR3 totals 16 residues. CDR3 residues: CASSSRQGRGTGELFF. CDR3 sequence (DNA): TGTGCCAGTAGTAGCCGACAGGGGAGGGGCACCGGGGAGCTGTTTTTT.

The chain combines TRBV7-9 with TRBJ1-2; TRBD1 might be the D (6 bases). With 5 bases removed from V and 6 bases from J, the gap between germline ends came to 16 bases. This CDR3 is built from 14 residues. Germline CDR1 is SEHNR and CDR2 is FQNEAQ (reference sequence). DNA for the CDR3: TGTGCCAGCAGCCCGGGTTCGGGGGCGAATGGCTACACCTTC. Amino acid sequence: CASSPGSGANGYTF.

The V and J genes are TRBV5-1 and TRBJ2-3; D is unclear. Germline CDR1 SGHRS, CDR2 YFSETQ. This CDR3 spans 14 amino acids. V dropped 0 bases and J dropped 1 base, with 6 bases sitting between them. CDR3 DNA: TGCGCCAGCAGCTTGGATGTTGGCACAGATACGCAGTATTTT. Translation gives CASSLDVGTDTQYF.

J is TRBJ2-5 and V is TRBV19, with 8 bases that match TRBD1. This CDR3 comprises 14 residues. The V gene's germline CDR1 is LNHDA and CDR2 SQIVND (reference sequence). The V segment lost 5 bases and the J segment 4 bases; nucleotides outside the gene matches: 6. The CDR3 sequence is CASSAQGARETQYF. For the CDR3, the DNA is TGTGCCAGTAGTGCTCAGGGGGCTAGAGAGACCCAGTACTTC. Looking up the rest from reference TRBV19 and TRBJ2-5 gives the full variable domain: DGGITQSPKYLFRKEGQNVTLSCEQNLNHDAMYWYRQDPGQGLRLIYYSQIVNDFQKGDIAEGYSVSREKKESFPLTVTSAQKNPTAFYLCASSAQGARETQYFGPGTRLLVL.

The rearrangement links TRBV30 to TRBJ1-5, with TRBD1 matching over 8 bases. V shed 2 bases, J shed 7 bases, and the junction held 7 bases outside the gene matches. The CDR3 is 14 residues long. CDR1 is GTSNPN and CDR2 is SVGIG in the germline V gene (reference sequence). This CDR3 reads CAWSNTGGGQPQHF. The CDR3 DNA is TGTGCCTGGAGTAATACAGGGGGAGGACAGCCCCAGCATTTT.

The rearrangement links TRBV16 to TRBJ1-5; D unclear. The V gene's germline CDR1 is KGHSY and CDR2 FQNENV. V lost 3 bases and J lost 10, with 13 bases in between. The CDR3 is 13 amino acids. The CDR3 loop reads CASSHVSSDPQHF. CDR3 DNA sequence: TGTGCCAGCAGCCACGTCTCCTCAGATCCCCAGCATTTT.

V and J are TRBV5-4 and TRBJ2-3; the D gene is possibly TRBD1 (6 bases). The CDR3 totals 15 residues. The V and J ends lost 5 bases and 4 bases respectively, with 17 bases between them. Germline lookup yields CDR1 SGHNT and CDR2 YYREEE (reference sequence). The CDR3 is CASSSPGQLSDTQYF. The CDR3 nucleotides are TGTGCCAGCAGTTCGCCGGGACAACTATCAGATACGCAGTATTTT.

The chain links TRBV11-2 to TRBJ2-5, with 9 bases fitting TRBD1. The J call may be mistaken, given a closer DNA end match to TRBJ2-7. The germline V gene encodes CDR1 SGHAT and CDR2 FQNNGV. This CDR3 contains 13 residues. CDR3 region: CASSRQGDYEQYF. CDR3 DNA sequence: TGTGCCAGCAGCCGACAGGGGGACTACGAGCAGTACTTC.

This sequence joins TRBV11-2 and TRBJ2-5; D remains ambiguous. The V and J ends lost 5 bases and 7 bases respectively, with 8 bases between them. CDR1 SGHAT and CDR2 FQNNGV come from the germline V gene. This CDR3 has 11 residues. CDR3 protein: CASSLRVTQYF. The CDR3 DNA follows: TGTGCCAGCAGCCTGCGTGTGACCCAGTACTTC.

This chain uses TRBV28 with TRBJ2-4; perhaps TRBD1 as D (6 bases). Germline V gene sequence: CDR1 MDHEN, CDR2 SYDVKM. Trimming left V 6 bases short and J 0 bases short, with 18 bases between. The CDR3 consists of 17 residues. CDR3 sequence reads: CASRSLRDKLAKNIQYF. Here the CDR3 DNA reads TGTGCCAGCAGATCCTTACGGGACAAACTAGCCAAAAACATTCAGTACTTC. The variable domain in full, completed from reference TRBV28 and TRBJ2-4, reads DVKVTQSSRYLVKRTGEKVFLECVQDMDHENMFWYRQDPGLGLRLIYFSYDVKMKEKGDIPEGYSVSREKKERFSLILESASTNQTSMYLCASRSLRDKLAKNIQYFGAGTRLSVL.

The chain links TRBV28 to TRBJ1-2, with D unresolved. Trimming left V 7 bases short and J 8 bases short, with 17 bases between. Germline CDR1 MDHEN, CDR2 SYDVKM. This CDR3 comprises 13 residues. The CDR3 DNA is TGTGCCAGCACCCGGATAGCCCGTGGGGGCTACACCTTC. It encodes CASTRIARGGYTF.

This clone was found a few times. The chain links TRBV28 to TRBJ2-1, with 8 nucleotides matching TRBD1. The germline V gene has CDR1 MDHEN and CDR2 SYDVKM. Trimming removed 7 bases from V and 8 bases from J; junction bases left unmatched: 10. The CDR3 is 14 amino acids. The CDR3 spells CASIPRGPDYEQFF. The CDR3 DNA reads as TGTGCCAGCATCCCCAGGGGGCCCGACTATGAGCAGTTCTTC.

This clone was picked up a small number of times. This rearrangement joins TRBV18 to TRBJ2-2; D tentatively reads TRBD1 or TRBD2 (5 bases each). Germline V gene sequence: CDR1 KGHSH, CDR2 LQKENI. This CDR3 has 16 amino acids. With 1 base removed from V and 5 bases from J, the gap between germline ends came to 14 bases. The DNA for the CDR3 is TGTGCCAGCTCACCACTCACAAACTGGGGGACCGGGGAGCTGTTTTTT. Residues: CASSPLTNWGTGELFF.

This rearrangement joins TRBV5-8 to TRBJ1-3; TRBD1 is a possible D gene (5 bases). The CDR3 runs to 17 residues. V lost 0 bases, J lost 0 bases, and 13 bases lay in between. Germline-derived CDR1 and CDR2 are SGHTS and YDEGEE. The DNA of the CDR3 is TGTGCCAGCAGCTTGGTCCTTACAGGCCTCTCTGGAAACACCATATATTTT. Translated, it gives CASSLVLTGLSGNTIYF.

The chain couples TRBV2 to TRBJ1-2; 8 nucleotides align to TRBD1. Germline CDR1 and CDR2: SNHLY and FYNNEI. The CDR3 length is 13 residues. Trimming took 3 bases from V and 8 from J; bases not matched to a gene: 5. CDR3 protein: CASSDRGLGGYTF. The CDR3 coding sequence is TGTGCCAGCAGTGACAGGGGGCTGGGGGGCTACACCTTC.

The gene calls are TRBV9 and TRBJ1-3; possible D gene TRBD1, 6 bases. Germline V CDR1 and CDR2: SGDLS, YYNGEE. Trimming took 3 bases from V and 4 from J, leaving 14 bases between them. The CDR3 spans 15 residues. This chain's CDR3 is CASSATGGPGNTIYF. Here the CDR3 DNA reads TGTGCCAGCAGCGCCACCGGGGGCCCAGGAAACACCATATATTTT.

This clone was recorded once. Other DNA sequences in this specimen translate into the identical CDR3. The gene calls are TRBV19 and TRBJ2-1, with a tentative D call TRBD2 (5 bases). Between the trimmed V and J ends, which lost 6 bases and 10 bases, there was a span of 10 bases. This CDR3 spans 11 amino acids. Per germline, CDR1 LNHDA and CDR2 SQIVND (reference sequence). CDR3 region: CASRGAGEQFF. The CDR3 DNA reads as TGTGCCAGTAGGGGTGCGGGCGAGCAGTTCTTC.